This TCR beta chain was captured by sequencing in a study of T cells after yellow fever vaccination. This clonotype was observed a few times. Germline assignment: CDR1 SGHTA and CDR2 FQGNSA. Trimming took off 4 bases at V and 8 bases at J, with 15 bases between the two ends. CDR3 size: 14 residues. Via MiXCR, TCRdb re-called the 5' RACE reads, giving one row per CDR3 protein. The sample contains 300,000 to 350,000 distinct CDR3 sequences, around 4.4% of which appear only once. The chain links TRBV7-2 to TRBJ2-1; the D call may be TRBD1 or TRBD2 (5 bases each). The origin of this receptor is a man younger than 35 who received the YFV17D yellow fever vaccine. The material was PBMCs, obtained 15 days after the yellow fever booster vaccination. CDR3 sequence reads: CASSWGTPPHEQFF. DNA for the CDR3: TGTGCCAGCAGCTGGGGGACCCCCCCTCATGAGCAGTTCTTC.